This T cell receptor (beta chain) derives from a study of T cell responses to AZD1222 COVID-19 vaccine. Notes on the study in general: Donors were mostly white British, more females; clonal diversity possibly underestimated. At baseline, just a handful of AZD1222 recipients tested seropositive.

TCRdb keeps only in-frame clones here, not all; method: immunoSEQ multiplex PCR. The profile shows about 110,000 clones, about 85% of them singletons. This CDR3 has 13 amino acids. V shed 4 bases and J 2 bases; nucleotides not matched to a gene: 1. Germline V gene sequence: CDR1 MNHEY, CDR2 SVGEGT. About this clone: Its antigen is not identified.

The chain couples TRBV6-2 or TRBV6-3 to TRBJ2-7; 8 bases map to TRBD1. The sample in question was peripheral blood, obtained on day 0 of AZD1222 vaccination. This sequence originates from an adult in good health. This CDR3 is CASSLDRAYEQYF. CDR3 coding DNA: TGTGCCAGCAGTTTGGACAGGGCCTACGAGCAGTACTTC.